This TCR beta chain was sequenced during a study of technical replicates of blood from a few donors. The CDR3 totals 13 residues. The V end was cut by 6 bases, the J end by 5 bases, with 10 bases between. In germline, CDR1 is PRHDT, CDR2 FYEKMQ (reference sequence). The repertoire was sequenced with immunoSEQ multiplex PCR; TCRdb's copy has only in-frame clones and lacks some. This table has 60,000 to 75,000 clones, under 98% appearing once. Sample: T cells isolated from PBMCs. This clonotype originated in a human donor in good health. The chain couples TRBV13 to TRBJ1-4, with TRBD1 as a possible D gene (6 bases). Here the CDR3 DNA reads TGTGCCAGCAGTAGGACAGCGAATGAAAAACTGTTTTTT. Translation: CASSRTANEKLFF.